This section outlines one T cell receptor beta chain sequence together with its context. As yet, its antigen is unknown. Vbeta (60) and Jbeta (13) primers were used in the PCR. Sequencing used immunoSEQ multiplex PCR; TCRdb keeps in-frame clones, though not all of them. The repertoire holds around 100,000 clones, around 69% seen once, with around 19% in the top ten. The sample comes from a study of cytomegalovirus exposure and HLA in healthy donors. The CDR3 has 19 residues. From germline, CDR1 is MNHEY and CDR2 SMNVEV (reference sequence). V was pared by 2 bases and J by 5 bases, with 16 bases of the junction left unmatched. Overall study findings and caveats: The study put some 150 TCR beta chains on its list as cytomegalovirus-associated.

The sequence derives from a woman aged 55-75 years in good health and CMV-seropositive. The sequenced sample consisted of PBMCs. The J gene is TRBJ2-2, the V gene TRBV27; 8 bases agree with TRBD1. CDR3 in amino acids: CASSLPLYKAGGGTGELFF. CDR3 sequence (DNA): TGTGCCAGCAGTTTACCCCTCTATAAGGCAGGGGGCGGGACCGGGGAGCTGTTTTTT.